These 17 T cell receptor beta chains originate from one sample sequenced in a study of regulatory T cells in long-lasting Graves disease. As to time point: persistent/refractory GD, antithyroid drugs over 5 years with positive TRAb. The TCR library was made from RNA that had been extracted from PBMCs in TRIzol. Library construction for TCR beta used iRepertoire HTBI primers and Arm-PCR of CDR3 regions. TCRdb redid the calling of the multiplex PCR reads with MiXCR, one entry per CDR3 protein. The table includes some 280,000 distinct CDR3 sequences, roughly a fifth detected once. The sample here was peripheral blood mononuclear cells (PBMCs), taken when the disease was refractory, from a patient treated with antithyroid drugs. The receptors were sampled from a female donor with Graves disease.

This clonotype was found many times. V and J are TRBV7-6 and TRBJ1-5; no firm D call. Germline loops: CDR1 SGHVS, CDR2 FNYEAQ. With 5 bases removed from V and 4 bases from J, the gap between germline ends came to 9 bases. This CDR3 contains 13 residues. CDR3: CASSLTHNQPQHF. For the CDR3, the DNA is TGTGCCAGCAGCCTCACTCATAATCAGCCCCAGCATTTT.

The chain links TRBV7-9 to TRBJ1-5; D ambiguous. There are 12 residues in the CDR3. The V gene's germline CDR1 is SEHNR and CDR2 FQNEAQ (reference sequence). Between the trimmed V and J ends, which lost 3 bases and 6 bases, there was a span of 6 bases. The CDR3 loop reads CASSFRSQPQHF. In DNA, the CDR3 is TGTGCCAGCAGCTTTCGTTCTCAGCCCCAGCATTTT.

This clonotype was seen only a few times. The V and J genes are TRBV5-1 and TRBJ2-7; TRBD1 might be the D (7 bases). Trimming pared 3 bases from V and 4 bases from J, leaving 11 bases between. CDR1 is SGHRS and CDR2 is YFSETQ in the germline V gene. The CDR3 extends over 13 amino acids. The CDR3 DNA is TGCGCCAGCAGCTGGCAGGGGGGTTACGAGCAGTACTTC. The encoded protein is CASSWQGGYEQYF.

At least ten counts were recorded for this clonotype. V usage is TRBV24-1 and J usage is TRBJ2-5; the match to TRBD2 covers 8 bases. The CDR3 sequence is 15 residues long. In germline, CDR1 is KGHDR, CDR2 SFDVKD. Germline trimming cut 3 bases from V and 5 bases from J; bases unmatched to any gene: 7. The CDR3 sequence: CATSDDLAGGETQYF. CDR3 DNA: TGTGCCACCAGTGATGACCTAGCGGGCGGGGAGACCCAGTACTTC.

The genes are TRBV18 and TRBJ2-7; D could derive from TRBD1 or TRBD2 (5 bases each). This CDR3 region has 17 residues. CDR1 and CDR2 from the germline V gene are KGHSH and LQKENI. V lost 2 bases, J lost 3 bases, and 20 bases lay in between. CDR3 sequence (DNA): TGTGCCAGCTCACCAAGGGACGCGTGGGAATCCTACTACGAGCAGTACTTC. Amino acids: CASSPRDAWESYYEQYF.

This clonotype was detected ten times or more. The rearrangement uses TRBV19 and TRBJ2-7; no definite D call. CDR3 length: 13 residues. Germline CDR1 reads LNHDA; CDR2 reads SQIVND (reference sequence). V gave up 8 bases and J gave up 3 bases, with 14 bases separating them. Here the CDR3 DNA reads TGTGCCAGTTCGGCCCAACTGGTCTACGAGCAGTACTTC. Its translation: CASSAQLVYEQYF.

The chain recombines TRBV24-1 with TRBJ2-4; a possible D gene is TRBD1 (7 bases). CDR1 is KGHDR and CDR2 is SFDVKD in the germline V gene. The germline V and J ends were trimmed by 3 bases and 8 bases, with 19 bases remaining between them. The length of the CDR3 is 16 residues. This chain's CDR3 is CATSDTQGGPGHIQYF. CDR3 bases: TGTGCCACCAGTGATACCCAGGGGGGTCCGGGACACATTCAGTACTTC.

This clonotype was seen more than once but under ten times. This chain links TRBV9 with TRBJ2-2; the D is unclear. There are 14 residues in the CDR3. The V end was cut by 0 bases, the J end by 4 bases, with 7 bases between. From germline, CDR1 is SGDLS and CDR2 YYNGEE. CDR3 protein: CASSVGQSTGELFF. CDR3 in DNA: TGTGCCAGCAGCGTAGGCCAGTCCACCGGGGAGCTGTTTTTT.

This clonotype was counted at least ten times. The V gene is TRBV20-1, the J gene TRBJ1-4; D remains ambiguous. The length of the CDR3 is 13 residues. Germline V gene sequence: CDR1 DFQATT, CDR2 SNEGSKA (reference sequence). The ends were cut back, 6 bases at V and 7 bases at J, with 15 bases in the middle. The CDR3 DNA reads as TGCAGTGCCGGATCGAGAATGGCTGAAAAACTGTTTTTT. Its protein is CSAGSRMAEKLFF.

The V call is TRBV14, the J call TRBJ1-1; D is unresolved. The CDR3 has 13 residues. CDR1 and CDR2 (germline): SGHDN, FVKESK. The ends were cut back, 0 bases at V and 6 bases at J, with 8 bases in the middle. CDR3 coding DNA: TGTGCCAGCAGCCAAGACACAGAGGCTGAAGCTTTCTTT. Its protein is CASSQDTEAEAFF.

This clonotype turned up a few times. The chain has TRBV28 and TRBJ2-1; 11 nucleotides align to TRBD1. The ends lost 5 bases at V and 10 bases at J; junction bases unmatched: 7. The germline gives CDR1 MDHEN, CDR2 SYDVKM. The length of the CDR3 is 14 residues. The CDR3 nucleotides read TGTGCCAGCAGTACCCCGGGACAGGGGGTCGAGCAGTTCTTC. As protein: CASSTPGQGVEQFF.

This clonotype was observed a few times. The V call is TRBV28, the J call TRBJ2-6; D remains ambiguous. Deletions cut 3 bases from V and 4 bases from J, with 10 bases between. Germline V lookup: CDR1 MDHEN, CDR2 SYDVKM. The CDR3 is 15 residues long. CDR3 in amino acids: CASSFLHRGANVLTF. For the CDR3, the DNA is TGTGCCAGCAGTTTTCTTCATAGAGGGGCCAACGTCCTGACTTTC.

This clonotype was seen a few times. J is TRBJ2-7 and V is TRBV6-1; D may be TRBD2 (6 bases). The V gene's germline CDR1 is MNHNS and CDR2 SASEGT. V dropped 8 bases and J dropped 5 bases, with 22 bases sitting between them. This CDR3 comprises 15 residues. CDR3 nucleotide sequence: TGTGCCAGCGCTGGGGAGGATTTAAAAGGGAACGAGCAGTACTTC. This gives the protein CASAGEDLKGNEQYF.

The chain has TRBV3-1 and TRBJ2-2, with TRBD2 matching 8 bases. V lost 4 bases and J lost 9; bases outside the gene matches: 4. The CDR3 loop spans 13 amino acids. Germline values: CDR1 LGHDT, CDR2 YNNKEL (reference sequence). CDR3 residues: CASSPRTSWELFF. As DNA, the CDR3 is TGTGCCAGCAGCCCCCGGACTAGCTGGGAGCTGTTTTTT.

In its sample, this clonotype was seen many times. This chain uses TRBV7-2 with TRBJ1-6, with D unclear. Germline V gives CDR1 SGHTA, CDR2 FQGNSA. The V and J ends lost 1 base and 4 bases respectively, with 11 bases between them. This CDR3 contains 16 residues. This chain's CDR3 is CASSLDPEGYNSPLHF. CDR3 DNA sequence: TGTGCCAGCAGCTTAGATCCGGAAGGGTATAATTCACCCCTCCACTTT.

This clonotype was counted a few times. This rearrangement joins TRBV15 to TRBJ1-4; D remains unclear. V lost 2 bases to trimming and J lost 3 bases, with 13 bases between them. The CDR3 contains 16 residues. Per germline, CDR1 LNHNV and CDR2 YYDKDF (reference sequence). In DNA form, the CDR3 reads TGTGCCACCAGCAGACCGCGAGGACGCCCTAATGAAAAACTGTTTTTT. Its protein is CATSRPRGRPNEKLFF.

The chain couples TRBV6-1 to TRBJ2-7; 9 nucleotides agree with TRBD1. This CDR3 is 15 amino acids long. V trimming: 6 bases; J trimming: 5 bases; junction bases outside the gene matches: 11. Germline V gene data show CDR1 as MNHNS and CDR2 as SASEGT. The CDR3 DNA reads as TGTGCCAGCAGGGGAACCGGACAGGGGTTACACGAGCAGTACTTC. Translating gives CASRGTGQGLHEQYF.